Sequencing of this T cell receptor (beta chain) was carried out in a study of molecular identifiers for immune sequencing clone quantification. The overall study: RNA, taken in replicates from about 21,000 or 97,000 naive CD8 cells, was split five ways, with four sequenced. General study results and limits: Clone sizes could be underestimated for highly expanded clones when identical TCR molecules share a barcode.

Previously published methods and listed TCR primers were used for the bulk TCR libraries. TCRdb fed the PCR reads into MiXCR, producing one record per CDR3 protein. The sample contains 300,000 to 400,000 distinct CDR3 sequences, roughly a fifth of which appear only once. Many counts were recorded for this clonotype. The antigen is undetermined. The germline CDR1 and CDR2 sequences are DFQATT and SNEGSKA (reference sequence). The CDR3 totals 15 residues. Trimming took 0 bases from V and 2 from J; bases not matched to a gene: 7. The receptor comes from a human donor in good health. Some libraries in this study had Jurkat cell RNA spiked in. The sequenced sample was naive CD8+ T cells from blood, with Jurkat cell RNA spiked in. Subset specified: FACS-sorted CD8+CD4-CCR7+CD45RA+ naive T cells. The chain employs TRBV20-1 and TRBJ2-7; 7 bases align to TRBD1. CDR3 bases: TGCAGTGCTAGAGATACTCAGGGGGTCACCTACGAGCAGTACTTC. It codes for CSARDTQGVTYEQYF.